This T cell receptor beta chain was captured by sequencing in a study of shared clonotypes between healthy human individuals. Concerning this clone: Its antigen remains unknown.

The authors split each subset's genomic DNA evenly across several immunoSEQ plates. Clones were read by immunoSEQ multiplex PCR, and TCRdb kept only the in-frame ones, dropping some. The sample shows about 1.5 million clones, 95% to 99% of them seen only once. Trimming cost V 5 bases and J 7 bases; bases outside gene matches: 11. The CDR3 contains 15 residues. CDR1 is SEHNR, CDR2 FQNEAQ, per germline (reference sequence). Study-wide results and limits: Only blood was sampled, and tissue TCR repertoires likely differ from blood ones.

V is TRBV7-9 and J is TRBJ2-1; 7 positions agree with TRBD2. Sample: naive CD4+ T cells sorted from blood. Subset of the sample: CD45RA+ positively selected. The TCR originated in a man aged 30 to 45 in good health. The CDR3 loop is CASSLQLATVNEQFF. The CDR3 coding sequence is TGTGCCAGCAGCCTACAACTAGCGACAGTGAATGAGCAGTTCTTC.